The present T cell receptor (beta chain) was sequenced within a study of T cells in Graves' hyperthyroidism and ophthalmopathy. Findings of the study overall: A model using 13 V-J features told ophthalmopathy apart from stable hyperthyroidism.

V shed 0 bases and J shed 2 bases, with 8 bases lying between them. This CDR3 comprises 14 residues. CDR1 SGHDT and CDR2 YYEEEE come from the germline V gene. RNA transcripts gave rise to amplified TCR beta CDR3 regions. Initially, a first-round RT-PCR of the TCR CDR3 employed the HTBI primer set. A single record per CDR3 protein comes from TCRdb applying MiXCR to the multiplex PCR reads. The table lists 92,000 or so distinct CDR3 sequences, roughly half of them singletons. This clonotype has a count of ten or more. Antigen unknown. Aged 18 to 65, the patients had hyperthyroidism that was newly diagnosed and had lasted under 2 months. Thyroid ultrasound and orbital computed tomography, with clinical symptoms and serum thyroxine and TRAb, informed diagnoses. Fresh peripheral blood, approximately 10 ml, yielded the PBMCs.

The TCR originated in a woman in her 40s with Graves' hyperthyroidism. The chain employs TRBV5-6 and TRBJ1-1; D is ambiguous. Sequencing was done on a sample of blood. CDR3 DNA sequence: TGTGCCAGCAGCTTGGTTCATAGAAACACTGAAGCTTTCTTT. Translated, it gives CASSLVHRNTEAFF.